This T cell receptor beta chain appears in the sequencing data of a study of T cells in Graves' hyperthyroidism and ophthalmopathy. Findings of the study overall: Most thyroid clonotypes expanded above 0.001 appeared in blood too.

This clonotype was recorded at least ten times. Its antigen is currently unknown. V gave up 4 bases and J gave up 0 bases, with 8 bases separating them. The CDR3 loop spans 14 amino acids. Looked up from germline, CDR1 is SNHLY and CDR2 is FYNNEI. Researchers amplified the TCR beta CDR3 regions from RNA transcripts. A set of HTBI primers served as the primers for a first-round RT-PCR of the TCR CDR3. TCRdb analysed the multiplex PCR reads with MiXCR anew, one entry per CDR3 protein. The sample lists approximately 720,000 distinct CDR3 sequences, roughly 20% occurring once. With a duration under 2 months, the hyperthyroidism was newly diagnosed in patients aged 18 to 65. Thyroid ultrasound and orbital computed tomography, with clinical symptoms and serum thyroxine and TRAb, informed diagnoses. Cells are PBMCs isolated from more than 8.5 ml of fresh blood.

The clonotype comes from a woman in her forties or fifties with Graves' hyperthyroidism that later progressed to Graves' ophthalmopathy. Sequences were obtained from blood. V gene TRBV2 combines with J gene TRBJ2-3; no definite D call. CDR3 DNA: TGTGCCAGCAGTGGCCGGTTGAGCACAGATACGCAGTATTTT. Its protein product is CASSGRLSTDTQYF.